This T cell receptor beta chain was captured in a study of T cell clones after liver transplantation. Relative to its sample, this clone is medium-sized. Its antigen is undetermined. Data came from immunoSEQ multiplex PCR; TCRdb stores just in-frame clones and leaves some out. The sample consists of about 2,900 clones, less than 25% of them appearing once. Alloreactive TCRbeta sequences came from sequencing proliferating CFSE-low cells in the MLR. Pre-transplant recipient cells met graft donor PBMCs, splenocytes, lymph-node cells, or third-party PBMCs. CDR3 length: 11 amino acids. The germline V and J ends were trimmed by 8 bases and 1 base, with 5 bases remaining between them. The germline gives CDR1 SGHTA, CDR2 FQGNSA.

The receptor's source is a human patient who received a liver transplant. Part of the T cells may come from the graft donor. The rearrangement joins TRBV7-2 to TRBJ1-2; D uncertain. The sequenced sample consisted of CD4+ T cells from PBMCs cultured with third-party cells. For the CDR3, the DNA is TGTGCCAGCGGCAGTAACTATGGCTACACCTTC. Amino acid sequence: CASGSNYGYTF.